This paragraph reports one TCR beta chain. Per the authors' pipeline: Amplification of reference gene primers provided the estimated nucleated cell counts. The data were produced by immunoSEQ multiplex PCR, yet TCRdb's version contains in-frame clones alone and is incomplete. The DNA gave D and trimming, while V, J and clone size come from that table. The sample contains tens of thousands of clones, about 88% of which appear only once. The sample originates from a study of blood T cell repertoires in COVID-19. Study-level background: The samples span acute and convalescent COVID-19 from the United States, Italy and Spain. The analysed material was cDNA or gDNA that came from T cells, B-cell-depleted T cells, or PBMCs.

The V gene's germline CDR1 is LGHNA and CDR2 YNFKEQ. This CDR3 region has 15 residues. V was pared by 3 bases and J by 0 bases, with 3 bases of the junction left unmatched. Sequenced: peripheral blood. This receptor was identified in a man aged 60 to 69 with acute or convalescent COVID-19. The chain carries TRBV4-2 and TRBJ1-1, with TRBD1 matching 8 bases. The CDR3 DNA reads as TGTGCCAGCAGCCAGACAGGGGCGATGAACACTGAAGCTTTCTTT. Translating gives CASSQTGAMNTEAFF.